These 7 T cell receptor beta chains share one sample of origin, sequenced in a study of blood T cell repertoires in COVID-19. Here immunoSEQ multiplex PCR was the method, and the copy in TCRdb shows in-frame clones only, minus some. This table has some 150,000 clones, around 81% appearing once. The sample was peripheral blood. These receptors all stem from a woman aged 55-69 years with active or convalescent COVID-19.

The chain recombines TRBV2 with TRBJ1-1; D gene ambiguous. The CDR3 runs 14 residues. V lost 1 base, J lost 5 bases, and 11 bases lay in between. The germline V gene encodes CDR1 SNHLY and CDR2 FYNNEI. The CDR3 here is CASSEVGGRTEAFF. DNA of the CDR3: TGTGCCAGCAGTGAAGTGGGAGGTCGGACTGAAGCTTTCTTT.

The chain couples TRBV7-2 to TRBJ2-1; 8 bases match TRBD2. This CDR3 is 14 amino acids long. The germline V gene encodes CDR1 SGHTA and CDR2 FQGNSA. The junction had 4 bases not matched to a gene; V was cut back by 2 bases and J by 7 bases. The CDR3 sequence: CASSLPGGRNEQFF. The CDR3 DNA follows: TGTGCCAGCAGCTTACCGGGGGGGCGGAATGAGCAGTTCTTC.

The gene calls are TRBV10-2 and TRBJ1-5; 7 bases line up with TRBD1. This CDR3 has 14 residues. The junction had 7 bases not matched to a gene; V was cut back by 8 bases and J by 3 bases. Germline CDR1 WSHSY, CDR2 SAAADI. CDR3 sequence reads: CASVNRGANQPQHF. For the CDR3, the DNA is TGCGCCAGCGTTAACAGGGGCGCCAATCAGCCCCAGCATTTT.

The gene calls are TRBV9 and TRBJ2-2; 7 bases are a match to TRBD2. This CDR3 contains 15 residues. V gave up 0 bases and J gave up 4 bases; unmatched junction bases: 3. Germline assignment: CDR1 SGDLS and CDR2 YYNGEE. This CDR3 is CASSVELAITGELFF. The DNA for the CDR3 is TGTGCCAGCAGCGTAGAACTAGCGATCACCGGGGAGCTGTTTTTT.

V gene TRBV6-5 combines with J gene TRBJ1-1; no definite D call. With 2 bases removed from V and 5 bases from J, the gap between germline ends came to 15 bases. Germline loops: CDR1 MNHEY, CDR2 SVGAGI. The CDR3 is 15 amino acids. The CDR3 nucleotides read TGTGCCAGCAGTTACAGCACCGGGTTATTAACTGAAGCTTTCTTT. This codes for CASSYSTGLLTEAFF.

This clone was detected a few times. The V call is TRBV2, the J call TRBJ1-2; 7 bases fit TRBD1. CDR3 length: 15 residues. After removal of 7 bases from V and 1 base from J, the junction contained 9 bases not matched to a gene. Germline V gene sequence: CDR1 SNHLY, CDR2 FYNNEI. CDR3 sequence: CASKTSGQLNYGYTF. CDR3 sequence (DNA): TGTGCCAGCAAGACGTCGGGACAGCTTAACTATGGCTACACCTTC.

The chain combines TRBV28 with TRBJ1-2, with 9 bases that match TRBD1. The trim removed 5 bases at V and 4 bases at J, leaving 5 bases unmatched. The CDR3 loop spans 14 amino acids. CDR1 and CDR2 from the germline V gene are MDHEN and SYDVKM. CDR3 nucleotide sequence: TGTGCCAGCAGTCCGCGGACAGGGGCCTATGGCTACACCTTC. This encodes CASSPRTGAYGYTF.